The 27 T cell receptor beta chains below come from one sample, sequenced in a study of blood T cell repertoires in COVID-19. Data came from immunoSEQ multiplex PCR; TCRdb stores just in-frame clones and leaves some out. The sample shows hundreds of thousands of clones, roughly nine tenths of them seen only once. Sequences were obtained from PBMCs or T cells enriched from blood (not recorded which). All receptors come from a woman in her forties or fifties in a cohort exposed to, infected with or recovered from COVID-19 (not recorded which).

The rearrangement uses TRBV5-5 and TRBJ1-1; no definite D call. Trimming pared 0 bases from V and 0 bases from J, leaving 12 bases between. Germline V gene sequence: CDR1 SGHKS, CDR2 YYEKEE (reference sequence). This CDR3 contains 16 residues. CDR3 in DNA: TGTGCCAGCAGCTTGGTCCCAGGAACCTTGAACACTGAAGCTTTCTTT. This codes for CASSLVPGTLNTEAFF.

The V gene is TRBV5-1, the J gene TRBJ1-2; D not certain. V shed 4 bases and J shed 3 bases, with 16 bases lying between them. This CDR3 spans 15 amino acids. The V gene's germline CDR1 is SGHRS and CDR2 YFSETQ. The CDR3 here is CASSPAVTRDYGYTF. The CDR3 region has the DNA TGCGCCAGCAGCCCCGCTGTAACTCGCGACTATGGCTACACCTTC.

The V and J genes are TRBV6-1 and TRBJ1-1; D possibly corresponds to TRBD1 (5 bases). V was clipped by 7 bases and J by 3 bases, with 9 bases between them. CDR3 length equals 12 residues. Germline loops: CDR1 MNHNS, CDR2 SASEGT. The CDR3 region has the DNA TGTGCCAGCAATGCGGGGGACACTGAAGCTTTCTTT. This encodes CASNAGDTEAFF.

V usage is TRBV12-5 and J usage is TRBJ2-1; D perhaps matches TRBD2 (6 bases). V was clipped by 7 bases and J by 9 bases, with 10 bases between them. Germline V gene data show CDR1 as LGHNT and CDR2 as FRNRAP. The CDR3 is 11 residues long. In DNA form, the CDR3 reads TGTGCTAGTGTCAAGGAGGGTGAGCAGTTCTTC. Protein sequence: CASVKEGEQFF.

The chain is built from TRBV7-9 and TRBJ2-3; the match to TRBD2 covers 10 bases. Germline assignment: CDR1 SEHNR and CDR2 FQNEAQ (reference sequence). The CDR3 loop spans 15 amino acids. The J segment lost 5 bases and the V segment lost 3 bases, leaving 5 bases of the junction unmatched. CDR3 nucleotides: TGTGCCAGCAGCTTTAGCGGGGGGCGGGGAGATACGCAGTATTTT. Encoded protein: CASSFSGGRGDTQYF.

Only one count was recorded for this clone. This chain links TRBV30 with TRBJ1-2; TRBD1 matches at 9 bases. The CDR3 is 13 residues long. Germline trimming cut 8 bases from V and 6 bases from J; bases unmatched to any gene: 10. The V gene's germline CDR1 is GTSNPN and CDR2 SVGIG (reference sequence). CDR3 amino acids: CAGETGGADGYTF. The CDR3 DNA follows: TGTGCCGGGGAAACAGGGGGCGCGGATGGCTACACCTTC.

The chain is built from TRBV4-1 and TRBJ2-5; D is possibly TRBD2 (7 bases). The CDR3 runs 15 residues. Germline V gene data show CDR1 as MGHRA and CDR2 as YSYEKL. Trimming stripped 1 base from V and 3 bases from J, with 12 bases between. CDR3 coding DNA: TGCGCCAGCAGCCAAGGGGAAGGGGGGGAAGAGACCCAGTACTTC. Its translation is CASSQGEGGEETQYF.

The chain carries TRBV5-4 and TRBJ1-1; D is unresolved. The germline V gene has CDR1 SGHNT and CDR2 YYREEE (reference sequence). Trimming took off 2 bases at V and 4 bases at J, with 12 bases between the two ends. The CDR3 runs 14 residues. The CDR3 spells CASSFAGSLTEAFF. CDR3 DNA sequence: TGTGCCAGCAGCTTCGCAGGTTCCCTCACTGAAGCTTTCTTT.

The chain links TRBV12-5 to TRBJ2-2; maybe TRBD2 (5 bases). Germline CDR1 LGHNT, CDR2 FRNRAP. The CDR3 has 18 residues. Trimming removed 1 base from V and 0 bases from J, with 15 bases in between. The CDR3, as DNA: TGTGCTAGTGGTTTGGAGCCTACGGGGAGCGCGAACACCGGGGAGCTGTTTTTT. Protein product: CASGLEPTGSANTGELFF.

The chain combines TRBV11-2 with TRBJ2-3; 7 bases map to TRBD1. The V gene's germline CDR1 is SGHAT and CDR2 FQNNGV. The CDR3 has 15 residues. Trimming cost V 3 bases and J 6 bases; bases outside gene matches: 9. CDR3 bases: TGTGCCAGCAGCTTTACGGGCCCCAGGGGGGATACGCAGTATTTT. It codes for CASSFTGPRGDTQYF.

This sequence joins TRBV6-5 and TRBJ1-3, with 7 bases matching TRBD1. J lost 4 bases, V lost 6 bases, and 6 bases had no gene match. CDR1 is MNHEY and CDR2 is SVGAGI in the germline V gene. CDR3 length: 14 amino acids. CDR3 sequence (DNA): TGTGCCAGCAGCCCATGGACAGGCGGAAACACCATATATTTT. This codes for CASSPWTGGNTIYF.

The genes are TRBV7-6 and TRBJ1-3; 7 bases agree with TRBD1. The V and J ends lost 7 bases and 2 bases, in that order; junction bases with no gene match: 14. CDR1 and CDR2 (germline): SGHVS, FNYEAQ. This CDR3 has 17 amino acids. The CDR3 region has the DNA TGTGCCAGCAAAAAAATGGGACAGCCCGGTCCTGGAAACACCATATATTTT. It specifies CASKKMGQPGPGNTIYF. Full variable domain (rest looked up from reference TRBV7-6 and TRBJ1-3): GAGVSQSPRYKVTKRGQDVALRCDPISGHVSLYWYRQALGQGPEFLTYFNYEAQQDKSGLPNDRFSAERPEGSISTLTIQRTEQRDSAMYRCASKKMGQPGPGNTIYFGEGSWLTVV.

This sequence joins TRBV5-1 and TRBJ2-3; the match to TRBD2 covers 13 bases. The ends lost 4 bases at V and 0 bases at J; junction bases unmatched: 2. This CDR3 spans 16 amino acids. Germline V CDR1 and CDR2: SGHRS, YFSETQ. CDR3 loop: CASSTGLAGSTDTQYF. The CDR3 DNA sequence: TGCGCCAGCAGCACGGGACTAGCGGGGAGCACAGATACGCAGTATTTT.

This clone was observed a single time. CDR3 bases: TGTGCCACCAGCATGGAGACAGGGGTAACCACAGATACGCAGTATTTT. It yields the protein CATSMETGVTTDTQYF. The J gene is TRBJ2-3, the V gene TRBV15; 8 bases are a match to TRBD1. The CDR3 consists of 16 residues. Germline V gives CDR1 LNHNV, CDR2 YYDKDF (reference sequence). Trimming took 4 bases from V and 2 from J; bases not matched to a gene: 8. The full variable domain, its missing parts supplied by reference TRBV15 and TRBJ2-3, is DAMVIQNPRYQVTQFGKPVTLSCSQTLNHNVMYWYQQKSSQAPKLLFHYYDKDFNNEADTPDNFQSRRPNTSFCFLDIRSPGLGDTAMYLCATSMETGVTTDTQYFGPGTRLTVL.

This clone was seen a few times. The rearrangement links TRBV3-1 (or the pseudogene TRBV3-2) to TRBJ2-2; 9 bases fit TRBD2. Germline CDR1 LGHDT, CDR2 YNNKEL (reference sequence). The ends lost 4 bases at V and 5 bases at J; junction bases unmatched: 5. The CDR3 runs 15 residues. In DNA form, the CDR3 reads TGTGCCAGCAGCCGCGGGGGGGCAAGGACCGGGGAGCTGTTTTTT. Translating gives CASSRGGARTGELFF.

The genes are TRBV28 and TRBJ1-2, with 7 positions matching TRBD1. CDR3 length equals 17 residues. V dropped 5 bases and J dropped 4; count of bases not matched to a gene: 16. Germline assignment: CDR1 MDHEN and CDR2 SYDVKM. Here the CDR3 reads CASSEASRVGGGYGYTF. In DNA, the CDR3 is TGTGCCAGCAGTGAGGCCTCCCGGGTAGGGGGCGGCTATGGCTACACCTTC.

The chain uses TRBV4-2 and TRBJ1-2, with 7 bases that match TRBD1. V lost 5 bases to trimming and J lost 4 bases; unmatched junction nucleotides: 7. Germline CDR1 reads LGHNA; CDR2 reads YNFKEQ. There are 14 residues in the CDR3. CDR3 region: CASSYAEGAYGYTF. The CDR3 DNA sequence: TGTGCCAGCAGCTACGCGGAGGGGGCCTATGGCTACACCTTC.

The CDR3 nucleotides read TGTGCCAGCAGCCAAGGTCTAGCTGGTGAGCAGTACTTC. It encodes CASSQGLAGEQYF. The chain employs TRBV3-1 (or the pseudogene TRBV3-2) and TRBJ2-7, with D perhaps TRBD2 (5 bases). There are 13 residues in the CDR3. Germline V lookup: CDR1 LGHDT, CDR2 YNNKEL (reference sequence). Trimming removed 1 base at V and 7 bases at J, with 11 bases between.

This rearrangement joins TRBV5-1 to TRBJ1-2, with 9 nucleotides matching TRBD1. The CDR3 sequence is 15 residues long. Germline CDR1 is SGHRS and CDR2 is YFSETQ. The J segment lost 7 bases and the V segment lost 5 bases, leaving 12 bases of the junction unmatched. The CDR3 loop reads CASSEQGAVYGGYTF. CDR3 in DNA: TGCGCCAGCAGTGAACAGGGGGCGGTGTATGGTGGCTACACCTTC.

The rearrangement joins TRBV7-2 to TRBJ2-3, with TRBD2 identical over 8 bases. With 6 bases clipped from V and 0 bases from J, the junction kept 2 bases outside the gene matches. The CDR3 is 14 amino acids. The V gene's germline CDR1 is SGHTA and CDR2 FQGNSA. The CDR3 DNA is TGTGCCAGCAGGCTAGCGGGCAGCACAGATACGCAGTATTTT. It specifies CASRLAGSTDTQYF.

The chain couples TRBV19 to TRBJ2-4, with D perhaps matching TRBD1 (5 bases). From germline, CDR1 is LNHDA and CDR2 SQIVND (reference sequence). The CDR3 length is 18 residues. V shed 3 bases and J shed 3 bases, with 21 bases lying between them. For the CDR3, the DNA is TGTGCCAGTAGTATTTACGGCTTGAATGGGGCTAACAAAAACATTCAGTACTTC. It encodes CASSIYGLNGANKNIQYF.

This chain links TRBV7-9 with TRBJ2-5, with D perhaps matching TRBD2 (6 bases). The germline V and J ends were trimmed by 5 bases and 5 bases, with 12 bases remaining between them. Germline lookup yields CDR1 SEHNR and CDR2 FQNEAQ (reference sequence). The CDR3 runs to 13 residues. Here the CDR3 DNA reads TGTGCCAGCAGCCCCGGGAGCCTGGAGACCCAGTACTTC. Translating gives CASSPGSLETQYF.

This clone appeared a few times. V gene TRBV7-2 combines with J gene TRBJ1-2, with 9 bases matching TRBD1. V lost 3 bases and J lost 7; bases outside the gene matches: 9. Germline values: CDR1 SGHTA, CDR2 FQGNSA. The CDR3 extends over 15 amino acids. In nucleotides, the CDR3 is TGTGCCAGCAGCTTCAACCGGGACAGGGCGGGTGGCTACACCTTC. Protein: CASSFNRDRAGGYTF.

The gene calls are TRBV19 and TRBJ1-5; D might be TRBD1 (6 bases). The ends were cut back, 7 bases at V and 2 bases at J, with 12 bases in the middle. Germline CDR1 reads LNHDA; CDR2 reads SQIVND (reference sequence). The CDR3 sequence is 14 residues long. This CDR3 is CASMRPGGNQPQHF. The DNA of the CDR3 is TGTGCCAGTATGCGCCCAGGGGGCAATCAGCCCCAGCATTTT.

The gene calls are TRBV4-1 and TRBJ1-1; no definite D call. The V gene's germline CDR1 is MGHRA and CDR2 YSYEKL. This CDR3 has 17 residues. Trimming left V 0 bases short and J 1 base short, with 15 bases between. As DNA, the CDR3 is TGCGCCAGCAGCCAAGATATGGTCCACCTGAGGAACACTGAAGCTTTCTTT. It translates to CASSQDMVHLRNTEAFF.

The V gene is TRBV29-1, the J gene TRBJ2-5; 7 bases align to TRBD2. Trimming at V came to 3 bases and at J to 1 base, leaving 2 bases not matched to a gene. Germline V CDR1 and CDR2: SQVTM, ANQGSEA. This CDR3 comprises 13 residues. This chain's CDR3 is CSVDGGTQETQYF. The CDR3 coding sequence is TGCAGCGTTGACGGGGGGACCCAAGAGACCCAGTACTTC.

The chain has TRBV24-1 and TRBJ2-1, with D tentatively TRBD1 (5 bases). Germline V gene sequence: CDR1 KGHDR, CDR2 SFDVKD. The CDR3 has 18 amino acids. Trimming stripped 1 base from V and 4 bases from J, with 19 bases between. The CDR3 nucleotides read TGTGCCACCAGTGATTTTGACAGCGATCGTATGTTATACAATGAGCAGTTCTTC. Its translation: CATSDFDSDRMLYNEQFF.